The 15 T cell receptor beta chains listed next were all sequenced from one sample in a study of shared clonotypes between healthy human individuals. Assay used: immunoSEQ multiplex PCR; TCRdb lists only in-frame clones, some missing. This sample has over a million clones, with around four fifths found just once. The sample comprised memory CD4+ T cells sorted from blood. The subset here: CD45RA-negative fraction. The receptors derive from a man aged 18 to 29 in good health.

V usage is TRBV27 and J usage is TRBJ1-1; 7 nucleotides agree with TRBD1. Trimming cost V 5 bases and J 0 bases; bases outside gene matches: 9. The length of the CDR3 is 16 residues. Germline CDR1 and CDR2: MNHEY and SMNVEV (reference sequence). CDR3 coding DNA: TGTGCCAGCAGTCTCGAGGGACAGAGCATGAACACTGAAGCTTTCTTT. Protein product: CASSLEGQSMNTEAFF.

The V and J genes are TRBV9 and TRBJ1-2; 8 bases fit TRBD1. After removal of 0 bases from V and 3 bases from J, the junction contained 7 bases not matched to a gene. CDR3 length: 16 amino acids. The V gene's germline CDR1 is SGDLS and CDR2 YYNGEE. CDR3 amino acids: CASSVARGQTDYGYTF. CDR3 coding DNA: TGTGCCAGCAGCGTAGCCAGGGGGCAGACGGACTATGGCTACACCTTC.

In this sample, this clone turned up once. The rearrangement joins TRBV12-5 to TRBJ2-3; 11 bases are shared with TRBD1. The V and J ends lost 7 bases and 4 bases, in that order; junction bases with no gene match: 16. CDR3 length equals 18 residues. The germline gives CDR1 LGHNT, CDR2 FRNRAP. DNA for the CDR3: TGTGCTAGTGCCAGTTTGGTGGGCGGGGACAGGGGGTCAGATACGCAGTATTTT. Translating gives CASASLVGGDRGSDTQYF. The entire variable domain, with the rest obtained from reference TRBV12-5 and TRBJ2-3, is as follows: DARVTQTPRHKVTEMGQEVTMRCQPILGHNTVFWYRQTMMQGLELLAYFRNRAPLDDSGMPKDRFSAEMPDATLATLKIQPSEPRDSAVYFCASASLVGGDRGSDTQYFGPGTRLTVL.

CDR3 sequence: CASSLGAPGDQPQHF. DNA of the CDR3: TGTGCCAGCAGCTTAGGGGCCCCAGGGGATCAGCCCCAGCATTTT. The gene calls are TRBV7-8 and TRBJ1-5; maybe TRBD1 (6 bases). Per the germline V gene, CDR1 is SGHVS and CDR2 is FQNEAQ. This CDR3 has 15 amino acids. V gave up 1 base and J gave up 5 bases, with 12 bases separating them. Using reference TRBV7-8 and TRBJ1-5 for the parts outside the CDR3, the full variable domain is GAGVSQSPRYKVAKRGQDVALRCDPISGHVSLFWYQQALGQGPEFLTYFQNEAQLDKSGLPSDRFFAERPEGSVSTLKIQRTQQEDSAVYLCASSLGAPGDQPQHFGDGTRLSIL.

This clone appeared a few times. This chain uses TRBV7-2 with TRBJ1-5; the D gene is possibly TRBD1 (6 bases). The CDR3 spans 12 residues. The germline CDR1 and CDR2 sequences are SGHTA and FQGNSA. Trimming took 4 bases from V and 7 from J, leaving 8 bases between them. DNA for the CDR3: TGTGCCAGCAGCTCCACAGGGCAGCCCCAGCATTTT. Protein: CASSSTGQPQHF. Combining the CDR3 with reference TRBV7-2 and TRBJ1-5 gives the whole variable domain GAGVSQSPSNKVTEKGKDVELRCDPISGHTALYWYRQSLGQGLEFLIYFQGNSAPDKSGLPSDRFSAERTGGSVSTLTIQRTQQEDSAVYLCASSSTGQPQHFGDGTRLSIL.

The V call is TRBV30, the J call TRBJ1-2; D may be TRBD1 (5 bases). The CDR3 sequence is 12 residues long. The V and J ends lost 7 bases and 2 bases respectively, with 11 bases between them. CDR1 and CDR2 from the germline V gene are GTSNPN and SVGIG (reference sequence). The CDR3 DNA follows: TGTGCCTTGGCGGGGACCAACTATGGCTACACCTTC. Protein: CALAGTNYGYTF.

This chain links TRBV7-9 with TRBJ1-3, with D possibly matching TRBD1 (5 bases). This CDR3 is built from 16 residues. The germline V gene has CDR1 SEHNR and CDR2 FQNEAQ (reference sequence). With 5 bases removed from V and 0 bases from J, the gap between germline ends came to 14 bases. The CDR3 sequence: CASSRDQPNSGNTIYF. The DNA of the CDR3 is TGTGCCAGCAGCCGGGACCAACCAAACTCTGGAAACACCATATATTTT.

The V call is TRBV5-1, the J call TRBJ2-1; D ambiguous. The CDR3 extends over 16 amino acids. The germline CDR1 and CDR2 sequences are SGHRS and YFSETQ. Trimming removed 0 bases at V and 0 bases at J, with 10 bases between. The CDR3 loop is CASSLVGSSSYNEQFF. The CDR3 DNA sequence: TGCGCCAGCAGCTTGGTCGGATCGAGCTCCTACAATGAGCAGTTCTTC.

This chain links TRBV10-1 with TRBJ2-5, with a tentative D call TRBD2 (6 bases). V shed 8 bases and J shed 4 bases, with 26 bases lying between them. The germline gives CDR1 WNHNN, CDR2 SYGVQD (reference sequence). The CDR3 loop spans 17 amino acids. In DNA, the CDR3 is TGCGCCAGCCCTAGGGACTGCGAAGAGTTGCCCCCAGAGACCCAGTACTTC. Translating it yields CASPRDCEELPPETQYF.

V is TRBV7-9 and J is TRBJ2-2; TRBD1 aligns across 11 bases. The germline gives CDR1 SEHNR, CDR2 FQNEAQ (reference sequence). Trimming removed 5 bases from V and 5 bases from J; junction bases left unmatched: 4. The CDR3 contains 15 residues. This CDR3 reads CASSGQGASTGELFF. CDR3 DNA sequence: TGTGCCAGCAGCGGACAGGGGGCATCGACCGGGGAGCTGTTTTTT. The entire variable domain, with the rest obtained from reference TRBV7-9 and TRBJ2-2, is as follows: DTGVSQNPRHKITKRGQNVTFRCDPISEHNRLYWYRQTLGQGPEFLTYFQNEAQLEKSRLLSDRFSAERPKGSFSTLEIQRTEQGDSAMYLCASSGQGASTGELFFGEGSRLTVL.

A single count supports this clone. The chain employs TRBV7-2 and TRBJ2-2; D gene unclear. Germline CDR1 reads SGHTA; CDR2 reads FQGNSA. The CDR3 is 17 residues long. V dropped 2 bases and J dropped 5 bases, with 18 bases sitting between them. Here the CDR3 DNA reads TGTGCCAGCAGCTTATTATTAGTGGCGGTGGGGACCGGGGAGCTGTTTTTT. This gives the protein CASSLLLVAVGTGELFF.

As concerns this clone: One end of the junction fails to match germline, which may point to a read error. The chain carries TRBV6-1 and TRBJ2-2; 10 nucleotides agree with TRBD2. The CDR3 spans 16 residues. The V gene's germline CDR1 is MNHNS and CDR2 SASEGT. This CDR3 is CASREAGGLGTGELFF. As DNA, the CDR3 is TGTGCCAGCAGGGAAGCGGGGGGGCTTGGCACCGGGGAGCTGTTTTTT.

The chain uses TRBV4-3 and TRBJ2-2; no firm D call. V shed 0 bases and J shed 7 bases, with 9 bases lying between them. This CDR3 comprises 14 residues. Germline values: CDR1 LGHNA, CDR2 YSLEER. The CDR3 DNA reads TGCGCCAGCAGCCAAGATCACAGTCTCGGGGAGCTGTTTTTT. This encodes CASSQDHSLGELFF.

The CDR3 bases are TGTGCCATCGGTACTAGCGGGGGCCCCTACGAGCAGTACTTC. Protein product: CAIGTSGGPYEQYF. The V and J genes are TRBV10-3 and TRBJ2-7, with 11 bases matching TRBD2. The CDR3 has 14 amino acids. CDR1 is ENHRY and CDR2 is SYGVKD in the germline V gene. Trimming cost V 8 bases and J 2 bases; bases outside gene matches: 5.

The J gene is TRBJ2-7, the V gene TRBV5-1, with D tentatively TRBD1 or TRBD2 (5 bases each). Looked up from germline, CDR1 is SGHRS and CDR2 is YFSETQ. The CDR3 is 15 residues long. The V and J ends lost 0 bases and 2 bases respectively, with 12 bases between them. The CDR3 region is CASSLARGLTYEQYF. CDR3 coding DNA: TGCGCCAGCAGCTTGGCGAGGGGTTTAACCTACGAGCAGTACTTC. The entire variable domain, with the rest obtained from reference TRBV5-1 and TRBJ2-7, is as follows: KAGVTQTPRYLIKTRGQQVTLSCSPISGHRSVSWYQQTPGQGLQFLFEYFSETQRNKGNFPGRFSGRQFSNSRSEMNVSTLELGDSALYLCASSLARGLTYEQYFGPGTRLTVT.